This T cell receptor beta chain emerged from a study of T cell repertoires in cytomegalovirus infection. Study details: Carrying CMV and the relevant HLA type showed in public TCR beta signatures.

The CDR3 runs to 15 residues. Trimming cost V 6 bases and J 2 bases; bases outside gene matches: 7. Per germline, CDR1 SQVTM and CDR2 ANQGSEA. This clonotype was picked up a small number of times. TCRdb reprocessed the reads with MiXCR, giving one entry per CDR3 protein. Found here are approximately 630,000 distinct CDR3 sequences, more than 20% of them singletons; the top ten hold around 8%. The rearrangement links TRBV29-1 to TRBJ2-3; TRBD1 matches 11 bases. Sequenced material: CD8+ T cells from PBMCs. The receptor's source is a human donor in good health (CMV status not recorded). Some clones in this sample may be carry-over from other donors' samples. The CDR3 reads CSVEDRGPPTDTQYF. In DNA, the CDR3 is TGCAGCGTGGAGGACAGGGGGCCTCCCACAGATACGCAGTATTTT.